The 9 T cell receptor beta chains reported below all come from one sample, sequenced in a study of shared clonotypes between healthy human individuals. The method was immunoSEQ multiplex PCR; TCRdb's version includes in-frame clones alone and lacks a portion of them. Here the sample spans 2 million to 3 million clones, over 85% being singletons. The sequenced sample consisted of naive CD4+ T cells sorted from blood. As to subset: CD45RA+ positively selected. These receptors originate from a man in his late teens or twenties in good health.

J is TRBJ2-7 and V is TRBV4-3; D may be TRBD1 or TRBD2 (5 bases each). Per germline, CDR1 LGHNA and CDR2 YSLEER. V shed 3 bases and J shed 7 bases, with 16 bases lying between them. The CDR3 totals 14 residues. The CDR3 sequence: CASSQGLGPAEQYF. Here the CDR3 DNA reads TGCGCCAGCAGCCAGGGGCTGGGACCGGCGGAGCAGTACTTC.

This chain links TRBV5-4 with TRBJ1-1; weak D call: TRBD1 (6 bases). The CDR3 extends over 13 amino acids. The V end lost 4 bases, the J end lost 10 bases, and 17 bases lay between the germline ends. Germline V gene lookup returns CDR1 SGHNT and CDR2 YYREEE (reference sequence). The CDR3 sequence: CASSPQWGLGAFF. Written as DNA, the CDR3 is TGTGCCAGCAGCCCCCAATGGGGGCTAGGAGCTTTCTTT.

As to this clone: This specimen includes other DNA sequences encoding the same CDR3. The rearrangement joins TRBV28 to TRBJ2-2, with 8 bases aligning to TRBD1. The germline gives CDR1 MDHEN, CDR2 SYDVKM. The CDR3 extends over 14 amino acids. V shed 6 bases, J shed 5 bases, and the junction held 5 bases outside the gene matches. The CDR3 nucleotides are TGTGCCAGCAGCCCTGGACAGGGAACCGGGGAGCTGTTTTTT. This gives the protein CASSPGQGTGELFF.

This sequence joins TRBV6-5 and TRBJ2-2, with D maybe TRBD1 (6 bases). The CDR3 extends over 14 amino acids. Germline V gene lookup returns CDR1 MNHEY and CDR2 SVGAGI. The V gene lost 6 bases and the J gene lost 1 base, with 9 bases spanning the gap. The CDR3: CASRGGQNTGELFF. The CDR3 DNA reads as TGTGCCAGCAGAGGGGGACAGAACACCGGGGAGCTGTTTTTT.

This chain links TRBV7-2 with TRBJ2-4; 9 bases are shared with TRBD2. V gave up 5 bases and J gave up 0 bases; unmatched junction bases: 11. Per the germline V gene, CDR1 is SGHTA and CDR2 is FQGNSA. The CDR3 contains 18 residues. CDR3 residues: CASSPHPLAGLAKNIQYF. CDR3 bases: TGTGCCAGCAGCCCCCACCCGCTAGCGGGACTAGCCAAAAACATTCAGTACTTC.

The chain employs TRBV30 and TRBJ1-3; D might be TRBD1 (5 bases). The V and J ends lost 2 bases and 0 bases respectively, with 11 bases between them. The CDR3 contains 15 residues. Germline CDR1 and CDR2: GTSNPN and SVGIG (reference sequence). Here the CDR3 DNA reads TGTGCCTGGAGTCGGGACCTTTTCTCTGGAAACACCATATATTTT. This encodes CAWSRDLFSGNTIYF.

V and J are TRBV5-6 and TRBJ2-7; 9 nucleotides align to TRBD1. Unmatched junction bases numbered 4, after V lost 3 bases and J lost 3 bases. Germline loops: CDR1 SGHDT, CDR2 YYEEEE. The CDR3 extends over 14 amino acids. The CDR3 region is CASSSGTGRYEQYF. CDR3 sequence (DNA): TGTGCCAGCAGCTCCGGGACAGGGCGCTACGAGCAGTACTTC.

This chain links TRBV25-1 with TRBJ1-1; D is possibly TRBD1 (6 bases). This CDR3 spans 13 amino acids. Trimming cost V 8 bases and J 5 bases, with 15 bases left between them. From germline, CDR1 is MGHDK and CDR2 SYGVNS. In nucleotides, the CDR3 is TGTGCCAGCGATCCGGAGGGGGGTACTGAAGCTTTCTTT. This encodes CASDPEGGTEAFF.

This clone was detected a few times. The chain is built from TRBV5-6 and TRBJ1-5; 8 nucleotides align to TRBD1. Losses at the gene ends were 4 bases for V and 6 bases for J; bases not matched to a gene: 6. The CDR3 loop spans 14 amino acids. Germline V CDR1 and CDR2: SGHDT, YYEEEE. The CDR3 region is CASSRGQGTQPQHF. CDR3 bases: TGTGCCAGCAGCAGAGGACAGGGTACTCAGCCCCAGCATTTT.